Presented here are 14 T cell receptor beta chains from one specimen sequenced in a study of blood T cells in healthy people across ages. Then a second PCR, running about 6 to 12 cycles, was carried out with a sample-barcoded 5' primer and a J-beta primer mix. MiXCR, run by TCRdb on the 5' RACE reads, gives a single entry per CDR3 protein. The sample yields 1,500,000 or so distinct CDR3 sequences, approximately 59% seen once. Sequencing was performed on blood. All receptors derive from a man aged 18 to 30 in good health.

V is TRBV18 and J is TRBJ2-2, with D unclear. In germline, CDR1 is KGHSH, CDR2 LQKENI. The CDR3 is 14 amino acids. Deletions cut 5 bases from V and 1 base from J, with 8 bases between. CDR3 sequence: CASSSMGNTGELFF. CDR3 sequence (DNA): TGTGCCAGCTCAAGTATGGGGAACACCGGGGAGCTGTTTTTT. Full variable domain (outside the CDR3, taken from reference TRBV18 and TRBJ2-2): NAGVMQNPRHLVRRRGQEARLRCSPMKGHSHVYWYRQLPEEGLKFMVYLQKENIIDESGMPKERFSAEFPKEGPSILRIQQVVRGDSAAYFCASSSMGNTGELFFGEGSRLTVL.

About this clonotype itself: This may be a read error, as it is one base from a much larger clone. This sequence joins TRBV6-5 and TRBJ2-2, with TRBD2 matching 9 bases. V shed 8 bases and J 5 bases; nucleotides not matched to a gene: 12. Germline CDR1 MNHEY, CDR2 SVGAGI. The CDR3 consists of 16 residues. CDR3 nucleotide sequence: TGTGCCAGCGGGCCGGCCGGGACTAGCCTAACCGGGGAGCTGTTTTTT. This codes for CASGPAGTSLTGELFF.

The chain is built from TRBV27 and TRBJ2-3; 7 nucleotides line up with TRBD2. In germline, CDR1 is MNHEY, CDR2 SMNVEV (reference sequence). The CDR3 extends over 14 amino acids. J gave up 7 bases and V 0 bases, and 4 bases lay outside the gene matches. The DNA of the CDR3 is TGTGCCAGCAGTTTATCGGGAGGGGCCAATACGCAGTATTTT. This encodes CASSLSGGANTQYF.

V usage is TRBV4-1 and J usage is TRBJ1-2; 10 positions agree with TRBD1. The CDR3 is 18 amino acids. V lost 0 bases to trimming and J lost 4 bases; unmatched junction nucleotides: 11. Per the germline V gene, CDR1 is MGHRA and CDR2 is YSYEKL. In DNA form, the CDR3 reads TGCGCCAGCAGCCAAGATAGGGGGGCCGGACAGGGGGTCTATGGCTACACCTTC. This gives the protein CASSQDRGAGQGVYGYTF.

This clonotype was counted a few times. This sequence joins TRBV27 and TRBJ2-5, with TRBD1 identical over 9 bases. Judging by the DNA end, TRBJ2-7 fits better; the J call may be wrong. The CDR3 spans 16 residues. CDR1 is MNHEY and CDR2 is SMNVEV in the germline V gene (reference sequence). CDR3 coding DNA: TGTGCCAGCAGTCCATTTTGGCCGACAGGGGGAAACGAGCAGTACTTC. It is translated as CASSPFWPTGGNEQYF.

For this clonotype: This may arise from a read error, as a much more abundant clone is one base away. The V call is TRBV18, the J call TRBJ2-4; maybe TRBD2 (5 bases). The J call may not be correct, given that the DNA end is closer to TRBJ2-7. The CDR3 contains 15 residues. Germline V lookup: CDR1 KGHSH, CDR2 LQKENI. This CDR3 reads CASSTTGKTTYEQYF. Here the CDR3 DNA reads TGTGCCAGCTCGACTACCGGGAAAACAACCTACGAGCAGTACTTC.

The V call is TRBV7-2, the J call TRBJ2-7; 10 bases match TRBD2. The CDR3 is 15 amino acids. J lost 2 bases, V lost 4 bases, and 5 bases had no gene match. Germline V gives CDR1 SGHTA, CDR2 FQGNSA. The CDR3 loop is CASSWATSGTYEQYF. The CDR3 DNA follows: TGTGCCAGCAGCTGGGCAACTAGCGGGACCTACGAGCAGTACTTC.

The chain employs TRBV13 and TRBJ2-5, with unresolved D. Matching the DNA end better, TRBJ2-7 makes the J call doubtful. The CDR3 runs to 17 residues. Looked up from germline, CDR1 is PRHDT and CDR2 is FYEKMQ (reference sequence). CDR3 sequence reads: CASSLGTRLQSKYEQYF. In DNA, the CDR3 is TGTGCCAGCAGCTTAGGGACAAGGCTTCAGAGCAAGTACGAGCAGTACTTC.

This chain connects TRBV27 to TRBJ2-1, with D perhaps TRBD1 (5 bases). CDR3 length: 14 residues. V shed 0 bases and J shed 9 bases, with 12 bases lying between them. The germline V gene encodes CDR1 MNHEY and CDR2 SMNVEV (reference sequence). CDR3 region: CASSLSTGQGEQFF. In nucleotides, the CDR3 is TGTGCCAGCAGTTTATCTACAGGTCAGGGTGAGCAGTTCTTC.

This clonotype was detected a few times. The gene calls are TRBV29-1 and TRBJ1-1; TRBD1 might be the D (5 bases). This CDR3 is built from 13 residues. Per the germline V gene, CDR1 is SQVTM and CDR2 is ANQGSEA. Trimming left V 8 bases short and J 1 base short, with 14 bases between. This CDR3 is CSSPSTGNTEAFF. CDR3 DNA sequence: TGCAGCTCCCCTTCCACAGGGAACACTGAAGCTTTCTTT.

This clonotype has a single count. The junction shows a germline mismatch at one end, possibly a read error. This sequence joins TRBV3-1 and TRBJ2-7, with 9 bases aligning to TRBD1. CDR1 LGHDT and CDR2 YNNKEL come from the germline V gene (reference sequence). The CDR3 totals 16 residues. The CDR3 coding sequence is TGTGCCAGAAGCCAGTTGCCGGGACAGGGTGTTTACGAGCAGTACTTC. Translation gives CARSQLPGQGVYEQYF.

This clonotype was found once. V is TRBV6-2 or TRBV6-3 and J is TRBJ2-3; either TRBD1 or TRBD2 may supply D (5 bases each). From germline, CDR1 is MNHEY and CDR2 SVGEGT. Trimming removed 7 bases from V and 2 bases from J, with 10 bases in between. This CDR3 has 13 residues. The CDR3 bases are TGTGCCAGCACGGGGCAGAACACAGATACGCAGTATTTT. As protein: CASTGQNTDTQYF.

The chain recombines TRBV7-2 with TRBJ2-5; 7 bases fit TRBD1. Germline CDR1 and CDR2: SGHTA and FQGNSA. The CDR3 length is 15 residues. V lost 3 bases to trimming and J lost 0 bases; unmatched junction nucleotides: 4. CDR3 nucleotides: TGTGCCAGCAGCTTGAGGGGGCAATACCAAGAGACCCAGTACTTC. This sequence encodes CASSLRGQYQETQYF.

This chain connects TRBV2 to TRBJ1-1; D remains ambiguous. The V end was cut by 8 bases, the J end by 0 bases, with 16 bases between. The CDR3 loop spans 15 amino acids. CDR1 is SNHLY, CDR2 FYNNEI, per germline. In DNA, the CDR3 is TGTGCCAGCTCATCCGCCCTGAACCTGAACACTGAAGCTTTCTTT. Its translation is CASSSALNLNTEAFF.